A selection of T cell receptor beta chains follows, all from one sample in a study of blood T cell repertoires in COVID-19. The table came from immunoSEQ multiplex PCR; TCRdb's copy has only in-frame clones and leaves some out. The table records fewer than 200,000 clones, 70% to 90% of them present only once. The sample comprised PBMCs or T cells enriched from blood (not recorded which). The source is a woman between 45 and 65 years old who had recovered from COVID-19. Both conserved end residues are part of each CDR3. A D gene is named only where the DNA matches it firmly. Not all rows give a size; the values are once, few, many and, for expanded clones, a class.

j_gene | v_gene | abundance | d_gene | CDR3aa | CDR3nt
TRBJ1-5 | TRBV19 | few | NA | CASSIGQGPNQPQHF | TGTGCCAGTAGTATCGGGCAGGGTCCCAATCAGCCCCAGCATTTT
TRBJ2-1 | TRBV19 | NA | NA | CASSSRGVNEQFF | TGTGCCAGTAGTTCCAGGGGGGTGAATGAGCAGTTCTTC
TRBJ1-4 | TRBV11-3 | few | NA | CASSQDDGRTHF | TGTGCCAGCAGCCAAGACGACGGACGGACTCATTTT
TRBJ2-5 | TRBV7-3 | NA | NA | CASSLTVQETQYF | TGTGCCAGCAGCTTGACAGTTCAAGAGACCCAGTACTTC
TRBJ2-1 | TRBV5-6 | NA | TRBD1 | CASSWDRGGYNEQFF | TGTGCCAGCAGCTGGGACAGGGGAGGCTACAATGAGCAGTTCTTC
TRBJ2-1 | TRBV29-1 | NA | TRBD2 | CSGLGLAGDYNEQFF | TGCAGCGGGCTAGGACTAGCGGGAGACTACAATGAGCAGTTCTTC
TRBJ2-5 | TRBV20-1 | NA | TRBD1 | CSASVRDREDPGKTQYF | TGCAGTGCTAGTGTCCGGGACAGGGAAGACCCCGGGAAGACCCAGTACTTC
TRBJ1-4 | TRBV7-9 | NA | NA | CASSLVGATNEKLFF | TGTGCCAGCAGCTTAGTGGGGGCCACTAATGAAAAACTGTTTTTT
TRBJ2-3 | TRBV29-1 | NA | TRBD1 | CSVTGTLTDTQYF | TGCAGCGTGACAGGGACACTCACAGATACGCAGTATTTT
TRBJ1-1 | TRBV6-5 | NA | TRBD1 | CASLVPGQGGSEAFF | TGTGCCAGTCTTGTACCGGGACAGGGCGGGTCTGAAGCTTTCTTT
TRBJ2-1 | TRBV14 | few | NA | CASSHIGPGPNNEQFF | TGTGCCAGCAGCCACATTGGCCCTGGCCCCAACAATGAGCAGTTCTTC
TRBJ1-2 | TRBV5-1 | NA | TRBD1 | CASSRDREGYTF | TGCGCCAGCAGCAGGGACAGGGAAGGCTACACCTTC
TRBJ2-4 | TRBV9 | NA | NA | CASSPPAKNIQYF | TGTGCCAGCAGCCCCCCGGCCAAAAACATTCAGTACTTC
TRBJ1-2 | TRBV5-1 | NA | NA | CASSYATGTPNYGYTF | TGCGCCAGCAGCTATGCTACCGGGACACCTAACTATGGCTACACCTTC
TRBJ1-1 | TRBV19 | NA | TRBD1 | CASRDRVNTEAFF | TGTGCCAGTAGGGACAGGGTGAACACTGAAGCTTTCTTT
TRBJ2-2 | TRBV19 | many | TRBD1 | CASTPGTGGSGELFF | TGTGCCAGTACTCCCGGGACAGGGGGTTCCGGGGAGCTGTTTTTT
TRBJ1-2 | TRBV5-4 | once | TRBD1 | CASSFSPGQGSYGYTF | TGTGCCAGCAGCTTCTCCCCGGGACAGGGTAGCTATGGCTACACCTTC
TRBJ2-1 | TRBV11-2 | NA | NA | CASSARGGRRNEQFF | TGTGCCAGCAGCGCCCGCGGCGGAAGGAGGAATGAGCAGTTCTTC
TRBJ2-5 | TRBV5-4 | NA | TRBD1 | CASRNTGVGTQYF | TGTGCCAGCAGAAACACAGGGGTGGGGACCCAGTACTTC
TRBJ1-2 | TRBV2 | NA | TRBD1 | CASRRGQGSPNYGYTF | TGTGCCAGCAGGCGCGGACAGGGTAGTCCTAACTATGGCTACACCTTC
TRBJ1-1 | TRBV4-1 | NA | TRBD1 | CASRTGYTEAFF | TGCGCCAGCCGGACAGGGTACACTGAAGCTTTCTTT
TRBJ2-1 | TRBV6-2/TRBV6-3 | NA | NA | CASSVGGTEQFF | TGTGCCAGCAGTGTCGGGGGTACTGAGCAGTTCTTC
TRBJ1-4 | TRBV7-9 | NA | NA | CASSLREKLFF | TGTGCCAGCAGCTTGAGGGAAAAACTGTTTTTT
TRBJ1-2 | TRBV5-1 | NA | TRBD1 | CASSPGQGRVGYTF | TGCGCCAGCAGCCCGGGACAGGGTAGGGTTGGCTACACCTTC
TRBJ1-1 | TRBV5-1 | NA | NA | CASSLEGRGMAFF | TGCGCCAGCAGCTTGGAGGGCAGGGGAATGGCTTTCTTT
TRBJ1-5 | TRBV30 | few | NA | CAWSVGQGNQPQHF | TGTGCCTGGAGTGTGGGTCAGGGCAATCAGCCCCAGCATTTT
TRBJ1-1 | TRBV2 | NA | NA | CASSSGMNTEAFF | TGTGCCAGCAGCTCAGGGATGAACACTGAAGCTTTCTTT
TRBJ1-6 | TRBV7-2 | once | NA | CASSIRSAGSYSPLHF | TGTGCCAGCAGTATCCGCAGTGCGGGTTCCTATTCACCCCTCCACTTT
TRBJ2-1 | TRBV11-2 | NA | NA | CASSLISTEFF | TGTGCCAGCAGCTTAATTTCTACGGAGTTCTTC
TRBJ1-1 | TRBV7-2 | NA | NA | CASSLSLTEAFF | TGTGCCAGCAGCTTATCTCTGACTGAAGCTTTCTTT
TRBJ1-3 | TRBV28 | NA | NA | CASSETDSGNTIYF | TGTGCCAGCAGCGAAACTGACTCTGGAAACACCATATATTTT
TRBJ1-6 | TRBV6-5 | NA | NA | CASSLYRENNSPLHF | TGTGCCAGCAGTTTGTACAGGGAGAATAATTCACCCCTCCACTTT
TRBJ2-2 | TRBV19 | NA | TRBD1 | CASSTRDRGREGELFF | TGTGCCAGTAGTACTCGCGACAGGGGGCGCGAGGGGGAGCTGTTTTTT
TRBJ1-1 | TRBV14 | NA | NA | CASSHDARAMNTEAFF | TGTGCCAGCAGCCACGATGCGAGGGCGATGAACACTGAAGCTTTCTTT
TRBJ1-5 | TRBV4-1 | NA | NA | CASSRSGGAMDSNQPQHF | TGCGCCAGCAGCCGGTCTGGGGGGGCGATGGATAGCAATCAGCCCCAGCATTTT
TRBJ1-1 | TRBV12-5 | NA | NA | CASGLVLGGLGESGGTEAFF | TGTGCTAGTGGTTTGGTACTGGGGGGCCTAGGGGAATCGGGAGGCACTGAAGCTTTCTTT
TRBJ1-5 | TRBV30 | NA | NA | CAWSAGGDQPQHF | TGTGCCTGGAGTGCGGGCGGGGATCAGCCCCAGCATTTT
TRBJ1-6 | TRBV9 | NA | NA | CASSAQGVYNSPLHF | TGTGCCAGCAGCGCGCAGGGTGTCTATAATTCACCCCTCCACTTT
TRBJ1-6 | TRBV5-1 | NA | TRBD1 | CASRPGQPINSPLHF | TGCGCCAGCAGACCGGGACAGCCCATAAATTCACCCCTCCACTTT
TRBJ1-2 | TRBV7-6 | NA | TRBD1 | CASSSHLGGVDGYTF | TGTGCCAGCAGCTCCCACTTAGGGGGCGTCGATGGCTACACCTTC
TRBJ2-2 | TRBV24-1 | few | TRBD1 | CATNRGQNTGELFF | TGTGCCACCAACAGGGGGCAGAACACCGGGGAGCTGTTTTTT
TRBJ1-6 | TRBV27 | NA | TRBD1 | CASRTDRRNSPLHF | TGTGCCAGCAGAACGGACAGGAGAAATTCACCCCTCCACTTT
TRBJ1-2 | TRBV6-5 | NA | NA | CASTDIGYGYTF | TGTGCCAGCACCGACATAGGCTATGGCTACACCTTC
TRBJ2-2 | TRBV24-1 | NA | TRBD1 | CATSDFSGTGVTGELFF | TGTGCCACCAGTGATTTCTCCGGGACAGGGGTCACCGGGGAGCTGTTTTTT
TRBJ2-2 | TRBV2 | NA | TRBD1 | CASSPGQARAGELFF | TGTGCCAGCAGTCCCGGACAGGCGAGGGCCGGGGAGCTGTTTTTT
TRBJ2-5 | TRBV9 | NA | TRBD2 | CASSSSGSGGARGETQYF | TGTGCCAGCAGCTCTAGCGGTAGCGGGGGGGCCCGCGGGGAGACCCAGTACTTC
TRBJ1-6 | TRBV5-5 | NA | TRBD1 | CASGDRRHSPLHF | TGTGCCAGCGGGGACAGGCGTCATTCACCCCTCCACTTT
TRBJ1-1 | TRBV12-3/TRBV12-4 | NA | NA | CASSERAEAFF | TGTGCCAGCAGCGAGAGGGCTGAAGCTTTCTTT
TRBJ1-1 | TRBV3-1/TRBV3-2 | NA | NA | CASSQDRIAFF | TGTGCCAGCAGCCAAGACAGGATAGCTTTCTTT
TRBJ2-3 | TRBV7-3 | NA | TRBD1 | CASSLIGRGRGRSTDTQYF | TGTGCCAGCAGCTTAATTGGCCGGGGCAGGGGGCGATCCACAGATACGCAGTATTTT
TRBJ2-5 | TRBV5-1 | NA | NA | CASSNSAEETQYF | TGCGCCAGCAGCAATTCAGCGGAAGAGACCCAGTACTTC
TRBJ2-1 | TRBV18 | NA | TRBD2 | CASSPRSGLAGYSYNEQFF | TGTGCCAGCTCACCACGTTCGGGACTAGCGGGGTACTCCTACAATGAGCAGTTCTTC
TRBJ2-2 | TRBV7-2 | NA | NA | CASPITEGTTSGELFF | TGTGCCAGTCCAATAACGGAGGGCACTACGTCCGGGGAGCTGTTTTTT
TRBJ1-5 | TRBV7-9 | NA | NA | CASTSTGQNQPQHF | TGTGCCAGCACCTCTACGGGACAAAACCAGCCCCAGCATTTT
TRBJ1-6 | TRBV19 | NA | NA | CASSPRRAGGGSPLHF | TGTGCCAGTAGTCCTCGTCGGGCAGGCGGGGGTTCACCCCTCCACTTT